This T cell receptor beta chain was recovered during a study of OX40 agonist ivuxolimab in advanced cancers. Looking at the study overall: The treatment was a fully human IgG2 OX40 agonist, ivuxolimab. Enrollees could have had prior anti-PD-1, anti-PD-L1 or anti-CTLA-4 therapy, which around 40% had received. Patients were treated with intravenous ivuxolimab, dosed at 0.01 to 10 mg/kg and infused every 2 weeks. Study-wide points: Within 6 weeks, CD4+ and CD8+ blood T cells expanded clonally at 0.1 to 3.0 mg/kg.

Sequencing was performed with immunoSEQ multiplex PCR; in TCRdb, only in-frame clones are kept and a portion is missing. The profile covers under 150,000 clones, with approximately 92% appearing a single time and approximately 0.51% taken by the ten largest. Of note for this clone: No antigen is known for it.

Looked up from germline, CDR1 is LNHDA and CDR2 is SQIVND (reference sequence). V was shortened by 5 bases and J by 8 bases, with 16 bases between the two germline ends. The length of the CDR3 is 14 residues. The origin of this receptor is an adult with an advanced solid tumor such as melanoma, head and neck, liver or kidney cancer. This material consisted of CD4+ or CD8+ T cells sorted from blood, taken in a trial of the OX40 agonist ivuxolimab. The V call is TRBV19, the J call TRBJ1-5, with a tentative D call TRBD1 (5 bases). The CDR3, as DNA: TGTGCCAGTAGTGGACACACGGTCGGGAAGCCCCAGCATTTT. Translation: CASSGHTVGKPQHF.